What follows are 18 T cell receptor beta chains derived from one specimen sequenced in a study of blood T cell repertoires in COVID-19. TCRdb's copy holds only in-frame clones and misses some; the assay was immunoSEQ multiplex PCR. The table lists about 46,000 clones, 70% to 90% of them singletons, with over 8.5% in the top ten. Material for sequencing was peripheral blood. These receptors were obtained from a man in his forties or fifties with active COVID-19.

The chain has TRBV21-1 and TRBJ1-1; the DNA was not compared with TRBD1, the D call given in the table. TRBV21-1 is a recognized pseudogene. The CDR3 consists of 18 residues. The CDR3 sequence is CASSKARLLTGGDTEAFF. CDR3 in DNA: TGTGCCAGCAGCAAAGCGCGGTTATTGACAGGGGGGGACACTGAAGCTTTCTTT.

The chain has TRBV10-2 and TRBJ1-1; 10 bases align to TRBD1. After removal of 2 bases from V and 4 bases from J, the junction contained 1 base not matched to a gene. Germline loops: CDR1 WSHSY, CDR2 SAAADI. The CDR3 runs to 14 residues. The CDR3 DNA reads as TGCGCCAGCAGTGAGCGACAGGGGGCCACTGAAGCTTTCTTT. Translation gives CASSERQGATEAFF.

The CDR3 bases are TGTGCCATTTCGGCTAGCGGGGCCACAGATACGCAGTATTTT. It is translated as CAISASGATDTQYF. This chain connects TRBV10-3 to TRBJ2-3, with TRBD2 matching 9 bases. Trimming took 9 bases from V and 2 from J; bases not matched to a gene: 6. The CDR3 length is 14 residues. Germline V gene lookup returns CDR1 ENHRY and CDR2 SYGVKD.

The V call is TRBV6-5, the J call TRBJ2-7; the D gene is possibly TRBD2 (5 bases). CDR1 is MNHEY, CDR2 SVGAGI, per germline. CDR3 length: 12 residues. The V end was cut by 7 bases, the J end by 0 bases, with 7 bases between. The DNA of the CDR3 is TGTGCCAGCAAGCGGTTCTCCTACGAGCAGTACTTC. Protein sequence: CASKRFSYEQYF.

The CDR3 region has the DNA TGCGCCAGCAGTCAATCGGTAGGGACTAGGTCTAACAATGAGCAGTTCTTC. Translation gives CASSQSVGTRSNNEQFF. The rearrangement joins TRBV23-1 to TRBJ2-1; 8 positions match TRBD2. TRBV23-1 is given ORF status, its function remaining uncertain. CDR3 length: 17 amino acids. Germline trimming cut 0 bases from V and 5 bases from J; bases unmatched to any gene: 9.

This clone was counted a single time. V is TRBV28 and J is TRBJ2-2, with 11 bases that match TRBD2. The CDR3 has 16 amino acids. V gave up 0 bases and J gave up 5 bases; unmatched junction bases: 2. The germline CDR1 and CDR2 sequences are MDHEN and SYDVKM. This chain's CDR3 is CASSLWASGRTGELFF. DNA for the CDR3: TGTGCCAGCAGTTTATGGGCTAGCGGGAGGACCGGGGAGCTGTTTTTT.

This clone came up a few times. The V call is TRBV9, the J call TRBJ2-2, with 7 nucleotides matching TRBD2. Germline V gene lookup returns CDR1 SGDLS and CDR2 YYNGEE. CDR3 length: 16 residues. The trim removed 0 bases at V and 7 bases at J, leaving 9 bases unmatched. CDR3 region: CASSVEGGRTGGELFF. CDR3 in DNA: TGTGCCAGCAGCGTAGAAGGCGGGAGAACGGGCGGGGAGCTGTTTTTT.

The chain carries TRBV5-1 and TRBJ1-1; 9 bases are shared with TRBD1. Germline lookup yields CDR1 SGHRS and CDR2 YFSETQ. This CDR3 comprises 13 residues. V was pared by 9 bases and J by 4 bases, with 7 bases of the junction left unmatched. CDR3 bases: TGCGCCATCCGAGACAGGGGGGGCACTGAAGCTTTCTTT. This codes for CAIRDRGGTEAFF.

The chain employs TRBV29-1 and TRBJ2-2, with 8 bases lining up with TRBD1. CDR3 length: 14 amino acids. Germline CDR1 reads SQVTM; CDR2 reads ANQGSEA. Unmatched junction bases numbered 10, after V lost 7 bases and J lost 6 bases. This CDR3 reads CSASVQGAAGELFF. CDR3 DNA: TGCAGCGCAAGTGTGCAGGGGGCCGCCGGGGAGCTGTTTTTT.

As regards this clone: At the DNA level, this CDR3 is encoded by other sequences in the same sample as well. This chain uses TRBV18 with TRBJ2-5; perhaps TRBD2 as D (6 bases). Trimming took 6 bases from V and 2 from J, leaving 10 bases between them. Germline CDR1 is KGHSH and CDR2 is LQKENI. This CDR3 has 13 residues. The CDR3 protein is CASSLGLQETQYF. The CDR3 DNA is TGTGCCAGCTCCCTGGGACTTCAAGAGACCCAGTACTTC.

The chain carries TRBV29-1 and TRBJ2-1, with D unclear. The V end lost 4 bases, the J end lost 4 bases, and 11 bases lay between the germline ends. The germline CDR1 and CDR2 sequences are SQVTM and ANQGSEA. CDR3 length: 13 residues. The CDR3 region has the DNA TGCAGCGTTGGTTTCCTTCGTTACAATGAGCAGTTCTTC. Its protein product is CSVGFLRYNEQFF.

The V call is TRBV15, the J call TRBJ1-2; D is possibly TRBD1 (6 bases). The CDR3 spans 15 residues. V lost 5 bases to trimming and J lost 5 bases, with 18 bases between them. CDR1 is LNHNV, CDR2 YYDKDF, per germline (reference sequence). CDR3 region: CATSGPSQGDYGYTF. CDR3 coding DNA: TGTGCCACCAGCGGTCCATCACAGGGAGATTATGGCTACACCTTC.

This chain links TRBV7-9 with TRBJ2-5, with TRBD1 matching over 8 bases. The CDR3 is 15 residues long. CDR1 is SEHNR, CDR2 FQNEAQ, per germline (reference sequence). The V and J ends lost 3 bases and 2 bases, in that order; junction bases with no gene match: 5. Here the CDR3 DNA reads TGTGCCAGCAGCTTTTGGACAGGGCAGCAAGAGACCCAGTACTTC. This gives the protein CASSFWTGQQETQYF.

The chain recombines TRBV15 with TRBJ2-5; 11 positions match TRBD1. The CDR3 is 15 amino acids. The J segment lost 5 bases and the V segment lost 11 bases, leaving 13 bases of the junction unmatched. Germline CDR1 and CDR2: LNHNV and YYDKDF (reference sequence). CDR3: CAAFVRDRGIETQYF. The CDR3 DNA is TGTGCCGCCTTTGTAAGGGACAGGGGGATCGAGACCCAGTACTTC. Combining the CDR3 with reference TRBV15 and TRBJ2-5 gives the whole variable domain DAMVIQNPRYQVTQFGKPVTLSCSQTLNHNVMYWYQQKSSQAPKLLFHYYDKDFNNEADTPDNFQSRRPNTSFCFLDIRSPGLGDTAMYLCAAFVRDRGIETQYFGPGTRLLVL.

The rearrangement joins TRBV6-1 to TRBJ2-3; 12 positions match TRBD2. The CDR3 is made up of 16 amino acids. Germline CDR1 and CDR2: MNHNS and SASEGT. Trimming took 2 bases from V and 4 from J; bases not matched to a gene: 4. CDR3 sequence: CASSERLAGGPDTQYF. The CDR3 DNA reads TGTGCCAGCAGTGAAAGGCTAGCGGGAGGGCCAGATACGCAGTATTTT.

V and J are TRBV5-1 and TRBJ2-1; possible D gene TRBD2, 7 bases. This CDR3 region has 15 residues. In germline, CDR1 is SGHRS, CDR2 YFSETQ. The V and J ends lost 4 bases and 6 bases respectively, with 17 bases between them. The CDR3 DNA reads TGCGCCAGCAGCACGGACGGGGGGCCAGGCAATGAGCAGTTCTTC. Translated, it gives CASSTDGGPGNEQFF.

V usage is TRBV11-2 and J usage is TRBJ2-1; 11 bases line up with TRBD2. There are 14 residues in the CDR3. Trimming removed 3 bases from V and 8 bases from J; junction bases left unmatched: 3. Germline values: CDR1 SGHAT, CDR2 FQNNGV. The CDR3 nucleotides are TGTGCCAGCAGCTTGGGGACTAGCGGCCATGAGCAGTTCTTC. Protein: CASSLGTSGHEQFF.

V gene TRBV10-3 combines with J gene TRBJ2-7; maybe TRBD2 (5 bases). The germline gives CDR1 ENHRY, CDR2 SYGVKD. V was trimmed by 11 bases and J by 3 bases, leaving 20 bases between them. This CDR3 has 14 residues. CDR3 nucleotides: TGTGCCTCCAAATCGGGGTTGGACTTCTACGAGCAGTACTTC. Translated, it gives CASKSGLDFYEQYF.